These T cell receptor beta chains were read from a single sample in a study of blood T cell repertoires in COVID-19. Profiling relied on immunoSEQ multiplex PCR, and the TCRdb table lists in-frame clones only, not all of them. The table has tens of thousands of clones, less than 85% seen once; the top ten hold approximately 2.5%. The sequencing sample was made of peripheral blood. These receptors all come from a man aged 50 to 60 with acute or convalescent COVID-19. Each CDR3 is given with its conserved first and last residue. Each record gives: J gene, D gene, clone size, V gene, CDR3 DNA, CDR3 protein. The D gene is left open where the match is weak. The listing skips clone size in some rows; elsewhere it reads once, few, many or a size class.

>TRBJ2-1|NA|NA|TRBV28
TGTGCCAGCAGGGATAGGAGCTCCTACAATGAGCAGTTCTTC
CASRDRSSYNEQFF
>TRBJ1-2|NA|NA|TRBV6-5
TGTGCCAGCAGTTACGGGGCAGATATTGGAAACTATGGCTACACCTTC
CASSYGADIGNYGYTF
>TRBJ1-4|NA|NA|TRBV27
TGTGCCAGCAGTTTATCCCCGGCAACTAATGAAAAACTGTTTTTT
CASSLSPATNEKLFF
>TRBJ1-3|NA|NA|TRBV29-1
TGCAGCGTTGAAGATCTACGTGGAGACGGAAACACCATATATTTT
CSVEDLRGDGNTIYF
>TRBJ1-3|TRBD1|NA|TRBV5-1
TGCGCCAGCAGCAGAGCCGGGACAGATACTGGAAACACCATATATTTT
CASSRAGTDTGNTIYF
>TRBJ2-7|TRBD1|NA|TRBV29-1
TGCAGCGCGATAATGGGACAGCGCTACGAGCAGTACTTC
CSAIMGQRYEQYF
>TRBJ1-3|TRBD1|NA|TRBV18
TGTGCCAGCTCCCCACCGGGACAGAGTTCTGGAAACACCATATATTTT
CASSPPGQSSGNTIYF
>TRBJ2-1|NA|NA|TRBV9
TGTGCCAGCAGCGTAGTCTCTCAGGTCAATGAGCAGTTCTTC
CASSVVSQVNEQFF
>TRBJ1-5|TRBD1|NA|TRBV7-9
TGTGCCAGCAGCTCCGGACAGGGAGAACAGCCCCAGCATTTT
CASSSGQGEQPQHF
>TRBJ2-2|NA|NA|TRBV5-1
TGCGCCAGCAGCTTGGTAGGTGGGCTAAGGAACACCGGGGAGCTGTTTTTT
CASSLVGGLRNTGELFF
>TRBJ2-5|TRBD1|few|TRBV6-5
TGTGCCAGCATCTTAGCCGGGACAGCACAAGAGACCCAGTACTTC
CASILAGTAQETQYF
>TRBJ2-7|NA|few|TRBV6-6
TGTGCCAGCAGCCTTACGGACAGATCCTACGAGCAGTACTTC
CASSLTDRSYEQYF
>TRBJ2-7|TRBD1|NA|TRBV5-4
TGTGCCAGCAGCTTTGGGACAGGCGTTAGAGAGCAGTACTTC
CASSFGTGVREQYF
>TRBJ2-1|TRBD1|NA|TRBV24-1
TGTGTCACCAGTGATCTAGACAGGGTGAGGCCTCTCGACAATGAGCAGTTCTTC
CVTSDLDRVRPLDNEQFF
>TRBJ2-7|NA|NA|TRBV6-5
TGTGCCAGCAGGGTGCTAGCTTTGAGCTCCTACGAGCAGTACTTC
CASRVLALSSYEQYF
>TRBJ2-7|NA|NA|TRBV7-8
TGTGCCAGCAGCTTATTCAAGGAGACCTACGAGCAGTACTTC
CASSLFKETYEQYF
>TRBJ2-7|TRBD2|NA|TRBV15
TGTGCCACCAGCAGAGCCGGGACTAGCGGGGACTCCTACGAGCAGTACTTC
CATSRAGTSGDSYEQYF
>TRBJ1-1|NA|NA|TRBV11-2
TGTGCCAGCAGCTTAGATCACAGGGAGGCTTTCTTT
CASSLDHREAFF
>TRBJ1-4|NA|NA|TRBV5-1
TGCGCCAGCAGCTTGGCCTCCCGTGCGTTCAATGAAAAACTGTTTTTT
CASSLASRAFNEKLFF
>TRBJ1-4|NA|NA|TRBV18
TGTGCCAGCTCACCCCTGTTTAGTCCAAGACTGTTTTTT
CASSPLFSPRLFF
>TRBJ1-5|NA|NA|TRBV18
TGTGCCAGCTCACCACCGCAGGGGTTTCAGCCCCAGCATTTT
CASSPPQGFQPQHF
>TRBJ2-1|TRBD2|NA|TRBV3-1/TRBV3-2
TGTGCCAGCAGCCAATTGCGCCTAGCGGAGAAGTTCTTC
CASSQLRLAEKFF
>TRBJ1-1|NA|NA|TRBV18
TGTGCCAGCTCCCAGGAAGGCCCTGATGAAGCTTTCTTT
CASSQEGPDEAFF
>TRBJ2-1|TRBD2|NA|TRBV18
TGTGCCAGCTCACCTAGCACTCCGGCTAGCGGTGGCAATGAGCAGTTCTTC
CASSPSTPASGGNEQFF
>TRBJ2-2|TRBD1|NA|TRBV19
TGTGCCAGTACAGGGGGCGCGAACACCGGGGAGCTGTTTTTT
CASTGGANTGELFF
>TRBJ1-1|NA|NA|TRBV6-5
TGTGCCAGCGGTAACAGGGAAGGAACTGAAGCTTTCTTT
CASGNREGTEAFF
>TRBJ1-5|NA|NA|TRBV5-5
TGTGCCAGCACCCAAACCCCTGGGGCAGGCTTTGGTCAGCCCCAGCATTTT
CASTQTPGAGFGQPQHF
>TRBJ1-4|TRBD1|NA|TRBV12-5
TGTGCTAGTGGTTCCGCAGGGGGGCTAGAAAAACTGTTTTTT
CASGSAGGLEKLFF
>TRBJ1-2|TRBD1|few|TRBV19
TGTGCCAGTAGCGGACAGGGGGCCGGGGGCTACACCTTC
CASSGQGAGGYTF
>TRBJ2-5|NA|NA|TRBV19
TGTGCCACCGCCGCGGGCGCGGGGAAGGAGACCCAGTACTTC
CATAAGAGKETQYF
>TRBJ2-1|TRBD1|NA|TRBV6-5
TGTGCCAGCAGCTCGGGGACAGGGGCCAATGAGCAGTTCTTC
CASSSGTGANEQFF
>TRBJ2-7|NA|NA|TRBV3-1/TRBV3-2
TGTGCCAGCAGGCCCTTGGCTCTCGGGGGGCGAGGCGAGCAGTACTTC
CASRPLALGGRGEQYF
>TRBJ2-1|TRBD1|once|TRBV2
TGTGCCAGCAGTGAAACGGGGACAGGGGTGGAGCAGTTCTTC
CASSETGTGVEQFF
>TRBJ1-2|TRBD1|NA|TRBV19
TGTGCCAGTAGTCCCGGCCGGGACAGAATTAACTATGGCTACACCTTC
CASSPGRDRINYGYTF
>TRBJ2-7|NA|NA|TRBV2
TGTGCCAGCAGTGAACGACATCTAGCCGCGGGTTACGAGCAGTACTTC
CASSERHLAAGYEQYF
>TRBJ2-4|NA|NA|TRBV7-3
TGTGCCAGCAGCTCTACAGGGAGGGGAGACATTCAGTACTTC
CASSSTGRGDIQYF
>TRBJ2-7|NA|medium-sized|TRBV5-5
TGTGCCAGCAGCCGGAGGGAGACCTACGAGCAGTACTTC
CASSRRETYEQYF
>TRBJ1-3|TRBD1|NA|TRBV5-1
TGCGCCAGCAGCTTGGACAGGGGCTCTGGAAACACCATATATTTT
CASSLDRGSGNTIYF
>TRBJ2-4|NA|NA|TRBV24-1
TGTGCCACCAGTGATTTGCAACAGGGAAGGGCCAAAAACATTCAGTACTTC
CATSDLQQGRAKNIQYF
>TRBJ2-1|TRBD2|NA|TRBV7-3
TGTGCCAGCAGCTCTAGCGGGGGCGGGAACAATGAGCAGTTCTTC
CASSSSGGGNNEQFF
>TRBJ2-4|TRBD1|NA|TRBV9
TGTGCCAGCAGCTCAAGACCGGGACAGGGAATGGGAGCCAAAAACATTCAGTACTTC
CASSSRPGQGMGAKNIQYF
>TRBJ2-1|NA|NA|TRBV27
TGTGCCAGCAGTTCCAGGCGGGTAGCGACCTCCTACAATGAGCAGTTCTTC
CASSSRRVATSYNEQFF
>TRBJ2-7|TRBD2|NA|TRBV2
TGTGCCAGCAGTGACCCGGGACTAGAATTCAACGAGCAGTACTTC
CASSDPGLEFNEQYF
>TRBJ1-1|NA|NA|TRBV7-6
TGTGCCAGCAGCTCCGCCGGGGTCCGGGGGGAAAACACTGAAGCTTTCTTT
CASSSAGVRGENTEAFF
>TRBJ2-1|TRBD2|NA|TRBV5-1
TGCGCCAGCAGCTCTGAAGCGGGAGGGCCCAGCAATGAGCAGTTCTTC
CASSSEAGGPSNEQFF
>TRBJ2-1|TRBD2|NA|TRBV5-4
TGTGCCAGCAGCTTGGTAGCGGGGGAGAGGGAGCAGTTCTTC
CASSLVAGEREQFF
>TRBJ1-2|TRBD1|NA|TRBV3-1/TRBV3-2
TGTGCCAGCAGCCAAGGGACAGGGGCGACTGGCTATGGCTACACCTTC
CASSQGTGATGYGYTF
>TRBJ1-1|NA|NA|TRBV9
TGTGCCAGCAGCGTTGGCGACAGAAATGAAGCTTTCTTT
CASSVGDRNEAFF
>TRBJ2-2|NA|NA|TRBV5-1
TGCGCCAGCAGGGGCGTCACCACGAACACCGGGGAGCTGTTTTTT
CASRGVTTNTGELFF
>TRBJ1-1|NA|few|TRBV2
TGTGCCAGTACCGGGACAAAGAACACTGAAGCTTTCTTT
CASTGTKNTEAFF
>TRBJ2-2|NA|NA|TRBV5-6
TGTGCCAGCAGCTTCCTCACGGTCGGTACCGGGGAGCTGTTTTTT
CASSFLTVGTGELFF
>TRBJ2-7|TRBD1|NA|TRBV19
TGTGCCAGTAGTATTCTACAGGGGGCCTACGAGCAGTACTTC
CASSILQGAYEQYF
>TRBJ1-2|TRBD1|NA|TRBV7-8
TGTGCCAGCAGCCCAGACAGGGGGTCCTATGGCTACACCTTC
CASSPDRGSYGYTF
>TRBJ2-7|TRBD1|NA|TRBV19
TGTGCCAGTAGTAAGACAGGGGGCTCAGCCGAGCAGTACTTC
CASSKTGGSAEQYF
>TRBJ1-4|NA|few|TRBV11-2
TGTGCCAGCAGCTTAGCCCTCGGGTCCTCCGCAACTAATGAAAAACTGTTTTTT
CASSLALGSSATNEKLFF
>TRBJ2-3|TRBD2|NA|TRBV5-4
TGTGCCAGCAGCCCGGGACTAGCGGGGATAAGCACAGATACGCAGTATTTT
CASSPGLAGISTDTQYF
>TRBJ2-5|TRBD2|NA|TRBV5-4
TGTGCCAGCAGCCCAGGACTAGCGGGGGGGCCGACGGGAGAGACCCAGTACTTC
CASSPGLAGGPTGETQYF
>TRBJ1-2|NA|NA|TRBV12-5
TGTGCTAGTGGTTTGGTAGGGGCAGGGGCCCCTAACTATGGCTACACCTTC
CASGLVGAGAPNYGYTF
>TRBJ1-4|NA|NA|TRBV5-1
TGCGCCAGCAGCTTGGTTGACAGCAGGATTGAAAAACTGTTTTTT
CASSLVDSRIEKLFF